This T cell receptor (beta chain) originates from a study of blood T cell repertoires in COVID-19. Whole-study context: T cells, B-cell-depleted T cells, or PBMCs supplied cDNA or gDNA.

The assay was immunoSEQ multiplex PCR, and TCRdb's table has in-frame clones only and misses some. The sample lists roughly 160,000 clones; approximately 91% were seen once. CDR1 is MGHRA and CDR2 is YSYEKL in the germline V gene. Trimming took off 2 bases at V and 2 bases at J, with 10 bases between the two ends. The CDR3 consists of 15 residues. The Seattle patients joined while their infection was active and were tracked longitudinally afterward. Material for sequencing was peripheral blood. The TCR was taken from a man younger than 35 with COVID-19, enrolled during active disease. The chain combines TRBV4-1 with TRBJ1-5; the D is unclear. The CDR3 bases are TGCGCCAGCAGCCAACAAGAACGGGGCAATCAGCCCCAGCATTTT. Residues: CASSQQERGNQPQHF.